This is a list of T cell receptor beta chains from one sample in a study of shared clonotypes between healthy human individuals. Libraries were prepared by immunoSEQ multiplex PCR; TCRdb keeps only in-frame clonotypes and omits some of them. This table has about 2.4 million clones, 80% to 95% appearing once. The sequencing input was naive CD4+ T cells from PBMCs. Every receptor here comes from a man aged 18 to 30 in good health. Some clones in this sample may be carry-over from other donors' samples. Each CDR3 is given with its conserved first and last residue. D genes are given only for firm matches.

v_gene: TRBV7-8
j_gene: TRBJ2-3
d_gene: .
CDR3aa: CASSLAGTQSTDTQYF
CDR3nt: TGTGCCAGCAGCTTAGCTGGCACCCAGAGCACAGATACGCAGTATTTT

v_gene: TRBV6-1
j_gene: TRBJ1-2
d_gene: .
CDR3aa: CASSDGGASGYTF
CDR3nt: TGTGCCAGCAGTGATGGGGGGGCAAGCGGCTACACCTTC

v_gene: TRBV9
j_gene: TRBJ2-7
d_gene: TRBD2
CDR3aa: CASSPHGEGNQYF
CDR3nt: TGTGCCAGCAGCCCACACGGGGAGGGCAATCAGTACTTC

v_gene: TRBV5-1
j_gene: TRBJ1-2
d_gene: .
CDR3aa: CASSLVYSSSGGYTF
CDR3nt: TGCGCCAGCAGCTTGGTTTACAGTTCCTCAGGGGGCTACACCTTC

v_gene: TRBV5-1
j_gene: TRBJ1-1
d_gene: .
CDR3aa: CASSSTPGASNTEAFF
CDR3nt: TGCGCCAGCAGCTCAACCCCAGGGGCATCGAACACTGAAGCTTTCTTT

v_gene: TRBV28
j_gene: TRBJ1-5
d_gene: .
CDR3aa: CATNSNQPQHF
CDR3nt: TGTGCCACCAATTCGAATCAGCCCCAGCATTTT

v_gene: TRBV5-8
j_gene: TRBJ2-1
d_gene: TRBD2
CDR3aa: CASKRAGGTDEQFF
CDR3nt: TGTGCCAGCAAGAGGGCGGGAGGGACCGATGAGCAGTTCTTC

v_gene: TRBV18
j_gene: TRBJ2-1
d_gene: .
CDR3aa: CASSLRYNEQFF
CDR3nt: TGTGCCAGCTCTCTCAGGTACAATGAGCAGTTCTTC

v_gene: TRBV28
j_gene: TRBJ2-7
d_gene: TRBD2
CDR3aa: CASSHPIERERFDEQYF
CDR3nt: TGTGCCAGCAGCCATCCAATCGAGCGGGAGCGGTTCGACGAGCAGTACTTC

v_gene: TRBV19
j_gene: TRBJ1-5
d_gene: .
CDR3aa: CASSRTGPGPQHF
CDR3nt: TGTGCCAGTAGTCGGACGGGTCCAGGGCCCCAGCATTTT

v_gene: TRBV30
j_gene: TRBJ2-2
d_gene: TRBD2
CDR3aa: CAWDGTRRTGELFF
CDR3nt: TGTGCCTGGGACGGGACTAGAAGGACCGGGGAGCTGTTTTTT